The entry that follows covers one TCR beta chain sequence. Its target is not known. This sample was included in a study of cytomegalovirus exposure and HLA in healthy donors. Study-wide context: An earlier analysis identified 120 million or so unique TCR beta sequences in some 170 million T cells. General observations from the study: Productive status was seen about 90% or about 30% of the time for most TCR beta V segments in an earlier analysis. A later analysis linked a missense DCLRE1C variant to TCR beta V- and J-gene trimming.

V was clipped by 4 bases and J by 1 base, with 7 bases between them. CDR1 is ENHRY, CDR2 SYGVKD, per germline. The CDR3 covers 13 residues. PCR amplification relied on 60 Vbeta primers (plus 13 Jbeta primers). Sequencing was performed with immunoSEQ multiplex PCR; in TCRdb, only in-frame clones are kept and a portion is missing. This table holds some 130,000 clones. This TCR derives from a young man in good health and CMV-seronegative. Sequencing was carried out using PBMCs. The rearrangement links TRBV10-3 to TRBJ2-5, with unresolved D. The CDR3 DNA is TGTGCCATCAGTGCCCGTGTCCAAGAGACCCAGTACTTC. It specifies CAISARVQETQYF.